The present T cell receptor (beta chain) was sequenced within a study of blood T cell repertoires in COVID-19. The protocol was immunoSEQ multiplex PCR, while the TCRdb copy is restricted to in-frame clones and leaves out a portion. The table has about 190,000 clones, roughly 78% seen once; the top ten hold 2.5% to 3%. Germline-derived CDR1 and CDR2 are MGHRA and YSYEKL. The CDR3 covers 16 residues. Trimming removed 4 bases from V and 7 bases from J; junction bases left unmatched: 10. Sequencing was performed on peripheral blood. This chain links TRBV4-1 with TRBJ2-1; 10 bases line up with TRBD2. The receptor's source is a woman at least 80 years old with active or convalescent COVID-19. CDR3 bases: TGCGCCAGCAGCCTCATAGCGGGGGGAATTGGGAATGAGCAGTTCTTC. This gives the protein CASSLIAGGIGNEQFF.